A single sample is the source of the 27 T cell receptor beta chains below, sequenced in a study of cytomegalovirus exposure and HLA in healthy donors. The PCR employed 60 Vbeta primers together with 13 Jbeta primers. The table came from immunoSEQ multiplex PCR; TCRdb's copy has only in-frame clones and leaves some out. This table has fewer than 150,000 clones, over 70% appearing once. Sequenced sample: PBMCs. The receptors were sampled from a male donor in good health and CMV-seronegative.

DNA of the CDR3: TGTGCCAGCTTGCCGGGTCCCCTGCGTAATGAAAAACTGTTTTTT. Amino acids: CASLPGPLRNEKLFF. The chain combines TRBV18 with TRBJ1-4; the D is unclear. The V and J ends lost 7 bases and 4 bases respectively, with 16 bases between them. The germline gives CDR1 KGHSH, CDR2 LQKENI. This CDR3 spans 15 amino acids.

This chain uses TRBV18 with TRBJ1-2; TRBD1 matches at 7 bases. The CDR3 is 13 residues long. Germline trimming cut 6 bases from V and 8 bases from J; bases unmatched to any gene: 9. Germline values: CDR1 KGHSH, CDR2 LQKENI. The DNA for the CDR3 is TGTGCCAGCTCGTGGGGACAGCCCTCCGGCTACACCTTC. Residues: CASSWGQPSGYTF.

The chain combines TRBV6-5 with TRBJ2-7; 10 nucleotides align to TRBD1. Germline lookup yields CDR1 MNHEY and CDR2 SVGAGI. With 6 bases clipped from V and 2 bases from J, the junction kept 7 bases outside the gene matches. The CDR3 is 15 amino acids. The CDR3 loop is CASRYRDRGAYEQYF. In DNA, the CDR3 is TGTGCCAGCAGATACCGGGACAGGGGCGCCTACGAGCAGTACTTC.

The DNA of the CDR3 is TGTGCCAGCAGGACAGGTAGCTCCTATAATTCACCCCTCCACTTT. It translates to CASRTGSSYNSPLHF. The rearrangement links TRBV6-5 to TRBJ1-6; D is perhaps TRBD1 (6 bases). V shed 6 bases and J shed 0 bases, with 9 bases lying between them. Germline V gene lookup returns CDR1 MNHEY and CDR2 SVGAGI. This CDR3 has 15 amino acids.

V gene TRBV2 combines with J gene TRBJ2-2, with a tentative D call TRBD1 (7 bases). Deletions cut 3 bases from V and 2 bases from J, with 16 bases between. The CDR3 contains 17 residues. CDR1 is SNHLY, CDR2 FYNNEI, per germline. The CDR3 region has the DNA TGTGCCAGCAGTGAGGACAGGAGGGGGATTAACACCGGGGAGCTGTTTTTT. It encodes CASSEDRRGINTGELFF. Complete variable domain (other parts from reference TRBV2 and TRBJ2-2): EPEVTQTPSHQVTQMGQEVILRCVPISNHLYFYWYRQILGQKVEFLVSFYNNEISEKSEIFDDQFSVERPDGSNFTLKIRSTKLEDSAMYFCASSEDRRGINTGELFFGEGSRLTVL.

This rearrangement joins TRBV7-8 to TRBJ2-5; possible D gene TRBD2, 5 bases. V lost 5 bases and J 2 bases, leaving 15 bases between the germline ends. Per germline, CDR1 SGHVS and CDR2 FQNEAQ. This CDR3 has 15 residues. The CDR3 loop reads CASSTAVAGQETQYF. CDR3 nucleotides: TGTGCCAGCAGCACCGCGGTTGCGGGTCAAGAGACCCAGTACTTC.

The genes are TRBV4-2 and TRBJ1-2; D may be TRBD1 (5 bases). The CDR3 is 16 residues long. The V gene's germline CDR1 is LGHNA and CDR2 YNFKEQ. With 0 bases removed from V and 6 bases from J, the gap between germline ends came to 17 bases. CDR3 loop: CASSQDDSLLNNGYTF. CDR3 coding DNA: TGTGCCAGCAGCCAAGACGACAGTCTCCTTAATAATGGCTACACCTTC.

This chain connects TRBV7-3 to TRBJ2-5, with 7 bases identical to TRBD2. The junction had 10 bases not matched to a gene; V was cut back by 4 bases and J by 5 bases. The CDR3 runs 15 residues. The germline gives CDR1 SGHTA, CDR2 FQGTGA. CDR3 coding DNA: TGTGCCAGCAGCTCCCGGGGGGAGCTCGGGGAGACCCAGTACTTC. Translated: CASSSRGELGETQYF. Full variable domain (remainder filled in from reference TRBV7-3 and TRBJ2-5): GAGVSQTPSNKVTEKGKYVELRCDPISGHTALYWYRQSLGQGPEFLIYFQGTGAADDSGLPNDRFFAVRPEGSVSTLKIQRTERGDSAVYLCASSSRGELGETQYFGPGTRLLVL.

V is TRBV6-5 and J is TRBJ1-1, with D possibly TRBD1 on 6 matching bases. The germline V gene encodes CDR1 MNHEY and CDR2 SVGAGI. The CDR3 consists of 13 residues. Trimming stripped 0 bases from V and 4 bases from J, with 6 bases between. CDR3 nucleotides: TGTGCCAGCAGTTACTCAGGGGGCACTGAAGCTTTCTTT. Its translation: CASSYSGGTEAFF.

This clone was found a few times. This rearrangement joins TRBV20-1 to TRBJ1-2; D unclear. CDR3 length: 11 residues. Per the germline V gene, CDR1 is DFQATT and CDR2 is SNEGSKA (reference sequence). V lost 7 bases, J lost 5 bases, and 11 bases lay in between. CDR3 nucleotide sequence: TGCAGTGTCTCGGGATTATATGGCTACACCTTC. Translation: CSVSGLYGYTF.

The J gene is TRBJ2-1, the V gene TRBV4-1; D is perhaps TRBD2 (6 bases). Germline V gives CDR1 MGHRA, CDR2 YSYEKL. The CDR3 covers 14 residues. V was pared by 0 bases and J by 8 bases, with 11 bases between. The CDR3 nucleotides read TGCGCCAGCAGCCAAGAGGGGGGTTCGGATGAGCAGTTCTTC. Translation gives CASSQEGGSDEQFF.

The chain has TRBV7-9 and TRBJ2-2; 12 bases are shared with TRBD2. Losses at the gene ends were 5 bases for V and 2 bases for J; bases not matched to a gene: 6. CDR1 is SEHNR, CDR2 FQNEAQ, per germline (reference sequence). The length of the CDR3 is 17 residues. The CDR3 is CASSRGLAGFNTGELFF. The CDR3 DNA reads as TGTGCCAGCAGCCGAGGACTAGCGGGGTTCAACACCGGGGAGCTGTTTTTT.

The J gene is TRBJ2-7, the V gene TRBV10-3; 9 bases agree with TRBD2. The CDR3 consists of 17 residues. CDR1 and CDR2 (germline): ENHRY, SYGVKD. V shed 3 bases, J shed 3 bases, and the junction held 12 bases outside the gene matches. CDR3 loop: CAISDPGVISGGYEQYF. In DNA, the CDR3 is TGTGCCATCAGTGACCCGGGGGTGATTAGCGGGGGCTACGAGCAGTACTTC.

The V gene is TRBV10-3, the J gene TRBJ1-6, with no clear D. The V gene lost 7 bases and the J gene lost 10 bases, with 11 bases spanning the gap. Germline V lookup: CDR1 ENHRY, CDR2 SYGVKD. This CDR3 spans 12 amino acids. CDR3 nucleotides: TGTGCCATCAAGGAGGGTAGGTCACCCCTCCACTTT. The encoded protein is CAIKEGRSPLHF.

J is TRBJ2-1 and V is TRBV27; 7 positions agree with TRBD1. From germline, CDR1 is MNHEY and CDR2 SMNVEV (reference sequence). This CDR3 contains 13 residues. V lost 6 bases, J lost 5 bases, and 4 bases stayed unmatched. CDR3 DNA: TGTGCCAGCAGGACCGACAGGGACAATGAGCAGTTCTTC. Protein product: CASRTDRDNEQFF.

This clone was counted once. The V and J genes are TRBV18 and TRBJ1-4, with 8 bases matching TRBD1. Trimming removed 3 bases from V and 7 bases from J; junction bases left unmatched: 7. The CDR3 contains 15 residues. Germline V CDR1 and CDR2: KGHSH, LQKENI. Written as DNA, the CDR3 is TGTGCCAGCTCACCCGGACAGGGCAAGAGTGAAAAACTGTTTTTT. Protein: CASSPGQGKSEKLFF.

The V call is TRBV30, the J call TRBJ1-1; 7 bases are shared with TRBD1. V trimming: 4 bases; J trimming: 4 bases; junction bases outside the gene matches: 9. This CDR3 region has 14 residues. Per the germline V gene, CDR1 is GTSNPN and CDR2 is SVGIG (reference sequence). CDR3 bases: TGTGCCTGGATTACACAGGGGAGGAGCACTGAAGCTTTCTTT. It translates to CAWITQGRSTEAFF.

In its sample, this clone was seen once. V and J are TRBV2 and TRBJ2-7; TRBD1 matches at 11 bases. CDR1 and CDR2 (germline): SNHLY, FYNNEI. The CDR3 contains 12 residues. With V trimmed by 8 bases and J by 6 bases, 3 bases remained unmatched. CDR3 sequence: CASRDRGFEQYF. CDR3 DNA sequence: TGTGCCAGCCGGGACAGGGGGTTCGAGCAGTACTTC. The full variable domain, its missing parts supplied by reference TRBV2 and TRBJ2-7, is EPEVTQTPSHQVTQMGQEVILRCVPISNHLYFYWYRQILGQKVEFLVSFYNNEISEKSEIFDDQFSVERPDGSNFTLKIRSTKLEDSAMYFCASRDRGFEQYFGPGTRLTVT.

The J gene is TRBJ2-3, the V gene TRBV5-5, with 10 bases identical to TRBD2. The germline V gene encodes CDR1 SGHKS and CDR2 YYEKEE (reference sequence). There are 19 residues in the CDR3. V shed 6 bases and J 5 bases; nucleotides not matched to a gene: 21. The CDR3 loop is CASTHLTLERGGQKDTQYF. CDR3 DNA: TGTGCCAGCACCCACTTAACCCTGGAGCGGGGGGGGCAGAAAGATACGCAGTATTTT.

This sequence joins TRBV13 and TRBJ1-1; a possible D gene is TRBD1 (5 bases). This CDR3 spans 12 amino acids. V gave up 5 bases and J gave up 6 bases, with 10 bases separating them. The V gene's germline CDR1 is PRHDT and CDR2 FYEKMQ (reference sequence). The CDR3 reads CASSPKGPEAFF. Written as DNA, the CDR3 is TGTGCCAGCAGCCCTAAGGGGCCTGAAGCTTTCTTT.

CDR3 sequence: CASSLDPRGHRNTIYF. In DNA form, the CDR3 reads TGTGCCAGCAGCTTAGACCCTCGGGGACACCGAAACACCATATATTTT. The chain is built from TRBV11-2 and TRBJ1-3; a weak D match, TRBD1 (6 bases). The CDR3 loop spans 16 amino acids. The ends were cut back, 0 bases at V and 5 bases at J, with 14 bases in the middle. Germline assignment: CDR1 SGHAT and CDR2 FQNNGV.

This clone has a single count. V gene TRBV20-1 combines with J gene TRBJ1-2, with D hard to call. The CDR3 consists of 10 residues. Germline values: CDR1 DFQATT, CDR2 SNEGSKA (reference sequence). V was trimmed by 3 bases and J by 8 bases, leaving 7 bases between them. CDR3 DNA: TGCAGTGCTAGTAGTCGGGGCTACACCTTC. Translating it yields CSASSRGYTF.

The chain employs TRBV10-3 and TRBJ1-3; D remains unclear. V was clipped by 3 bases and J by 2 bases, with 17 bases between them. The CDR3 length is 17 residues. Germline V CDR1 and CDR2: ENHRY, SYGVKD. CDR3 protein: CAISERVAAAAGNTIYF. The CDR3 nucleotides read TGTGCCATCAGTGAACGGGTCGCGGCTGCAGCTGGAAACACCATATATTTT.

V and J are TRBV9 and TRBJ1-3; D remains unclear. In germline, CDR1 is SGDLS, CDR2 YYNGEE. The CDR3 is 13 residues long. V was cut by 0 bases and J by 3 bases, with 4 bases left in between. The CDR3, as DNA: TGTGCCAGCAGCGTAGGGCTTGGAAACACCATATATTTT. It is translated as CASSVGLGNTIYF.

The chain employs TRBV4-3 and TRBJ1-2, with 10 nucleotides matching TRBD1. This CDR3 is built from 17 residues. Per the germline V gene, CDR1 is LGHNA and CDR2 is YSLEER. The J segment lost 9 bases and the V segment lost 0 bases, leaving 13 bases of the junction unmatched. In DNA, the CDR3 is TGCGCCAGCAGCCAAGAGAAGCGAGGGACAGGGGATGAAAGCTACACCTTC. Protein: CASSQEKRGTGDESYTF.

V gene TRBV7-3 combines with J gene TRBJ1-1, with TRBD1 as a possible D gene (5 bases). With 1 base removed from V and 1 base from J, the gap between germline ends came to 10 bases. The germline gives CDR1 SGHTA, CDR2 FQGTGA. CDR3 length equals 15 residues. The CDR3 DNA follows: TGTGCCAGCAGCTTAAATCCAGGGCAGAACACTGAAGCTTTCTTT. Its protein is CASSLNPGQNTEAFF. The full variable domain, completed using reference TRBV7-3 and TRBJ1-1, is GAGVSQTPSNKVTEKGKYVELRCDPISGHTALYWYRQSLGQGPEFLIYFQGTGAADDSGLPNDRFFAVRPEGSVSTLKIQRTERGDSAVYLCASSLNPGQNTEAFFGQGTRLTVV.

This chain uses TRBV19 with TRBJ1-1; TRBD1 might be the D (6 bases). The V end was cut by 11 bases, the J end by 4 bases, with 20 bases between. The CDR3 is made up of 14 amino acids. Germline-derived CDR1 and CDR2 are LNHDA and SQIVND (reference sequence). The CDR3 loop reads CAAGDSRWGTEAFF. CDR3 bases: TGTGCCGCAGGGGATTCGCGGTGGGGCACTGAAGCTTTCTTT.